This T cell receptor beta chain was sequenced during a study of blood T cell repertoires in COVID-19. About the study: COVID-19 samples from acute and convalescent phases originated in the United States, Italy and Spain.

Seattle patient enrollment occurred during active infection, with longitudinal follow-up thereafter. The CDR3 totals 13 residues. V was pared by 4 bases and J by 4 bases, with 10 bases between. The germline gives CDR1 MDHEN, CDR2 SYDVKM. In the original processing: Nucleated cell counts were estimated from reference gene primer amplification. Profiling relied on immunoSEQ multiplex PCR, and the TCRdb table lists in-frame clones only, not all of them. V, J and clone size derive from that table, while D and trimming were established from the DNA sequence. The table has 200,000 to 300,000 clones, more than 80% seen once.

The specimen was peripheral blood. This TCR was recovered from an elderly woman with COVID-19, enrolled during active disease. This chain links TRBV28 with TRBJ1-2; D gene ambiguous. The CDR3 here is CASSSGMFYGYTF. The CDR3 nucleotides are TGTGCCAGCAGTTCCGGGATGTTCTATGGCTACACCTTC.